The present T cell receptor beta chain was sequenced within a study of long-term antiretroviral therapy in people with HIV. Study information: The oldest specimens predate the 2015 immediate-ART recommendation by about a decade. The study's findings and limits: In HIV, the repertoires covered a tighter span of CDR3 lengths than in controls. Clones that had undergone expansion before ART dominated the repertoire at all time points.

Researchers ran immunoSEQ v3.0 at survey level. Sequencing targeted about 40,000-50,000 T-cell genomes per sample. The repertoire was sequenced with immunoSEQ multiplex PCR; TCRdb's copy has only in-frame clones and lacks some. The sample holds 15,000 to 20,000 clones; 65% to 85% are singletons and the top ten take approximately 8%. A word on this clone: The target antigen is unknown.

Sequenced here: unsorted PBMCs, sampled 0.9 years after starting antiretroviral therapy. This clonotype was obtained from a man aged 18 to 29 with HIV.

CDR3 nucleotides: TGCGCCAGCAGCTTGGGGGGGAGTAATCAGCCCCAGCATTTT. The encoded protein is CASSLGGSNQPQHF. This chain joins TRBV5-1 and TRBJ1-5; possibly TRBD1 for D (5 bases). The CDR3 loop spans 14 amino acids. V gave up 0 bases and J gave up 4 bases, with 8 bases separating them. Germline V gene sequence: CDR1 SGHRS, CDR2 YFSETQ.